The 6 T cell receptor beta chains given below trace back to one sample, sequenced in a study of blood T cell repertoires in COVID-19. Profiled with immunoSEQ multiplex PCR; TCRdb holds only in-frame clones, not every one. The sample holds 25,000 to 30,000 clones; roughly 79% are singletons and the top ten take approximately 15%. Sequencing was carried out using peripheral blood. Every receptor here comes from an elderly man with active or convalescent COVID-19.

In DNA, the CDR3 is TGTGCCAGCAGTTTTAGCGGGAGGGTCACCGGGGAGCTGTTTTTT. This encodes CASSFSGRVTGELFF. The chain couples TRBV27 to TRBJ2-2, with 11 nucleotides matching TRBD2. The CDR3 length is 15 residues. CDR1 MNHEY and CDR2 SMNVEV come from the germline V gene (reference sequence). After removal of 3 bases from V and 4 bases from J, the junction contained 1 base not matched to a gene.

The chain combines TRBV5-5 with TRBJ2-1, with 13 bases that match TRBD2. The trim removed 9 bases at V and 7 bases at J, leaving 10 bases unmatched. CDR1 is SGHKS, CDR2 YYEKEE, per germline (reference sequence). The CDR3 has 15 amino acids. This chain's CDR3 is CATLRELAGGNEQFF. DNA of the CDR3: TGTGCCACCCTCCGGGAACTAGCGGGAGGGAATGAGCAGTTCTTC.

The chain employs TRBV2 and TRBJ1-2, with D tentatively TRBD1 (6 bases). V was trimmed by 3 bases and J by 3 bases, leaving 20 bases between them. The length of the CDR3 is 17 residues. Germline values: CDR1 SNHLY, CDR2 FYNNEI. Written as DNA, the CDR3 is TGTGCCAGCAGTGACATGGAGATTAGGACAGACCACTATGGCTACACCTTC. This encodes CASSDMEIRTDHYGYTF.

DNA of the CDR3: TGTGCCATCGCGCCAAATGGAGCCTACGAGCAGTACTTC. It translates to CAIAPNGAYEQYF. The chain recombines TRBV10-3 with TRBJ2-7, with D unclear. CDR1 ENHRY and CDR2 SYGVKD come from the germline V gene. Trimming removed 8 bases from V and 2 bases from J, with 13 bases in between. This CDR3 has 13 amino acids.

The gene calls are TRBV6-6 and TRBJ1-5; the match to TRBD1 covers 10 bases. Germline V gene sequence: CDR1 MNHNY, CDR2 SVGAGI (reference sequence). The CDR3 has 15 residues. The V gene end was trimmed by 4 bases and the J gene end by 6 bases; junction bases not matched to a gene: 6. In DNA form, the CDR3 reads TGTGCCAGCAGTTTAGGACAGGGGGTAAGTCAGCCCCAGCATTTT. Residues: CASSLGQGVSQPQHF.

This clone was detected only a few times. The chain joins TRBV7-8 to TRBJ1-2; possibly TRBD1 for D (6 bases). The CDR3 contains 17 residues. The V end lost 1 base, the J end lost 7 bases, and 22 bases lay between the germline ends. Germline V CDR1 and CDR2: SGHVS, FQNEAQ. The CDR3 is CASSLEREITGISGYTF. The CDR3 DNA reads TGTGCCAGCAGCTTAGAACGCGAAATAACAGGGATCTCTGGCTACACCTTC.